These T cell receptor beta chains were read from a single sample in a study of blood T cell repertoires in COVID-19. Data came from immunoSEQ multiplex PCR; TCRdb stores just in-frame clones and leaves some out. The repertoire holds about 400,000 clones, with more than 85% as singletons. Sequencing was done on a sample of peripheral blood. These receptors all come from a human donor in a cohort sampled during active COVID-19. The CDR3 runs from the conserved cysteine through the conserved F or W. The order of the fields is D gene, J gene, V gene, clone size, CDR3 DNA, CDR3 protein. The D gene is left open where the match is weak. Only part of the rows carry a size: once, few, many, or a class if the clone is expanded.

>TRBD1|TRBJ2-7|TRBV3-1/TRBV3-2|.
TGTGCCAGCAGCCAAGAGGGACAGCTAGCTACGAAGCAGTACTTC
CASSQEGQLATKQYF
>.|TRBJ1-6|TRBV6-6|.
TGTGCCAGCAGTTACGGCGGCGGGAATTCACCCCTCCACTTT
CASSYGGGNSPLHF
>TRBD1|TRBJ2-3|TRBV5-8|.
TGTGCCAGCAGCTTCGGGACAGGGGACACAGATACGCAGTATTTT
CASSFGTGDTDTQYF
>.|TRBJ2-2|TRBV28|few
TGTGCCAGCAGTTTACTGAACACCGGGGAGCTGTTTTTT
CASSLLNTGELFF
>.|TRBJ2-2|TRBV5-4|.
TGTGCCAGCAGCTTGGGCGGGACGAACACCGGGGAGCTGTTTTTT
CASSLGGTNTGELFF
>TRBD2|TRBJ2-1|TRBV5-4|once
TGTGCCAGCAGCCCCGAGCCCGGGACTAGCGCTGATGAGCAGTTCTTC
CASSPEPGTSADEQFF
>.|TRBJ2-3|TRBV5-4|.
TGTGCCAGCAGCCTGACTAGTTCAGATACGCAGTATTTT
CASSLTSSDTQYF
>TRBD1|TRBJ1-2|TRBV11-2|.
TGTGCCAGCAGCTCCCCAATTCTGGGACAGGGATACGGCTACACCTTC
CASSSPILGQGYGYTF
>TRBD2|TRBJ2-1|TRBV9|.
TGTGCCAGCAGCGGACGACTAGCGGGGGTAACGGATGAGCAGTTCTTC
CASSGRLAGVTDEQFF
>.|TRBJ2-2|TRBV28|.
TGTGCCAGCAGTCACGAGCGGGAGCTGTTTTTT
CASSHERELFF
>.|TRBJ2-3|TRBV7-6|.
TGTGCCACGGCTCCCTTGGGGGCGGTTTTCTCGCAGTATTTT
CATAPLGAVFSQYF
>TRBD2|TRBJ2-2|TRBV4-2|.
TGTGCCAGCACCCGACTAGCGGGAGCCATCGGGGAGCTGTTTTTT
CASTRLAGAIGELFF
>TRBD1|TRBJ1-2|TRBV28|.
TGTGCCAGTTCCTCGACAGGGGGCGCGGACTATGGCTACACCTTC
CASSSTGGADYGYTF
>TRBD1|TRBJ1-2|TRBV5-6|.
TGTGCCAGCAGAGACAGACGGGACAGTCCTTTTTATGGCTACACCTTC
CASRDRRDSPFYGYTF
>TRBD1|TRBJ2-2|TRBV19|.
TGTGCCAGTAGTATAGAGAACAGGGGACACACCGGGGAGCTGTTTTTT
CASSIENRGHTGELFF
>.|TRBJ2-1|TRBV7-7|.
TGTGCCAGCAGCTTAGACTTCGGGATCTACAATGAGCAGTTCTTC
CASSLDFGIYNEQFF
>.|TRBJ2-7|TRBV25-1|.
TGTGCCAGCAGTGACTGGACAGCGCCCCTATACGAGCAGTACTTC
CASSDWTAPLYEQYF
>.|TRBJ1-1|TRBV12-3/TRBV12-4|.
TGTGCCAGCAGTTACAGGGTAAATACTGAAGCTTTCTTT
CASSYRVNTEAFF
>.|TRBJ1-2|TRBV30|.
TGTGCCTGCCGACACCAAGGCGGCTACACCTTC
CACRHQGGYTF
>TRBD2|TRBJ2-3|TRBV9|few
TGTGCCAGCAGCGCGATGGGACTAGCTGGAGATACGCAGTATTTT
CASSAMGLAGDTQYF
>.|TRBJ1-4|TRBV3-1/TRBV3-2|.
TGTGCCAGCAGCCAGGGGGGGATGGCGAGACTGTTTTTT
CASSQGGMARLFF
>TRBD2|TRBJ2-7|TRBV23-1|.
TGCGCCAGTAGCCCCAGCGGGGGGGACTACGAGCAGTACTTC
CASSPSGGDYEQYF